Listed below are T cell receptor beta chains from one sample, sequenced in a study of cytotoxic CD8 clonotypes in ibrutinib-treated CLL. Using immunoSEQ multiplex PCR, the repertoire was profiled, and TCRdb retains in-frame clones only, with some absent. The sample consists of about 270,000 clones, approximately 79% of them appearing once. The sequencing here drew on PBMCs, taken at disease progression, from a patient treated with ibrutinib. These receptors were obtained from a human donor with chronic lymphocytic leukemia. The CDR3 runs from the conserved cysteine through the conserved F or W. Each record gives: D gene, J gene, clone size, V gene, CDR3 protein, CDR3 DNA. D genes are given only for firm matches. The size field is filled for only some rows; it gives once, few, many or a size class.

.,TRBJ2-5,once,TRBV9,CASSELLGQETQYF,TGTGCCAGCAGCGAGCTGTTGGGCCAAGAGACCCAGTACTTC
.,TRBJ2-1,.,TRBV19,CASSTHRVAHNEQFF,TGTGCCAGTAGTACGCACAGGGTTGCCCACAATGAGCAGTTCTTC
.,TRBJ1-2,.,TRBV6-1,CASSVIQGNGLNGYTF,TGTGCCAGCAGTGTAATACAGGGAAACGGGCTTAATGGCTATACCTTC
.,TRBJ1-1,few,TRBV5-6,CASSEGNTEAFF,TGTGCCAGCAGTGAGGGGAACACTGAAGCTTTCTTT
.,TRBJ2-3,.,TRBV5-4,CASSLGPREDTQYF,TGTGCCAGCAGCTTGGGTCCCCGCGAAGATACGCAGTATTTT
TRBD2,TRBJ2-7,.,TRBV4-3,CASSQDLSGAHYEQYF,TGCGCCAGCAGCCAAGATCTGAGCGGGGCCCACTACGAGCAGTACTTC
.,TRBJ1-1,.,TRBV19,CASSIAQGRAFF,TGTGCCAGTAGTATAGCCCAGGGCAGAGCTTTCTTT
.,TRBJ1-2,.,TRBV7-6,CASSLDGGAGQSGYTF,TGTGCCAGCAGCTTAGACGGCGGGGCAGGGCAGAGCGGCTACACCTTC
.,TRBJ1-2,.,TRBV28,CASSAPGRHNYGYTF,TGTGCCAGCAGCGCCCCCGGGAGGCACAACTATGGCTACACCTTC
.,TRBJ2-1,few,TRBV5-6,CASRMRGAAGNEQFF,TGTGCCAGCAGGATGCGAGGGGCAGCCGGAAATGAGCAGTTCTTC
TRBD1,TRBJ1-2,.,TRBV10-3,CATGTGITNGYTF,TGTGCCACGGGGACAGGGATTACGAATGGCTACACCTTC
.,TRBJ2-7,.,TRBV6-5,CASSYRSSYEQYF,TGTGCCAGCAGTTACAGGAGCTCCTACGAGCAGTACTTC
.,TRBJ2-1,.,TRBV27,CASSQRGRDYNEQFF,TGTGCCAGCAGTCAGAGGGGACGGGACTACAATGAGCAGTTCTTC
.,TRBJ2-5,.,TRBV7-2,CASSLGPGLEQETQYF,TGTGCCAGCAGCTTAGGTCCGGGATTAGAACAAGAGACCCAGTACTTC
.,TRBJ1-6,.,TRBV7-9,CASSLAGFNRGSPLHF,TGTGCCAGCAGCTTAGCTGGGTTTAATCGAGGATCACCCCTCCACTTT
TRBD1,TRBJ1-3,.,TRBV6-6,CASSYPGQGEGNTIYF,TGTGCCAGCAGTTACCCGGGACAGGGGGAGGGAAACACCATATATTTT
TRBD1,TRBJ2-3,.,TRBV6-5,CASSLTGGAVTDTQYF,TGTGCCAGCAGTTTAACAGGGGGAGCGGTTACAGATACGCAGTATTTT
TRBD2,TRBJ2-5,.,TRBV27,CASSPTSRQETQYF,TGTGCCAGCAGTCCGACTAGCAGACAAGAGACCCAGTACTTC
.,TRBJ1-1,.,TRBV14,CASRLGSATEAFF,TGTGCCAGCCGTCTCGGGTCAGCCACTGAAGCTTTCTTT
.,TRBJ1-1,once,TRBV29-1,CSVEGSTEAFF,TGCAGCGTCGAGGGTAGCACTGAAGCTTTCTTT
.,TRBJ1-1,.,TRBV5-1,CASRVGYTEAFF,TGCGCCAGCAGGGTGGGGTATACTGAAGCTTTCTTT
.,TRBJ1-5,.,TRBV18,CASSPGRRYSNQPQHF,TGTGCCAGCTCACCAGGTCGGCGATATAGCAATCAGCCCCAGCATTTT
.,TRBJ1-2,few,TRBV19,CASSSGDYGYTF,TGTGCCAGTAGTAGTGGAGACTATGGCTACACCTTC
.,TRBJ1-3,.,TRBV4-1,CASSRQRALSGNTIYF,TGCGCCAGCAGCCGCCAGAGGGCTCTATCTGGAAACACCATATATTTT
TRBD1,TRBJ2-7,.,TRBV27,CASSFRGPLYEQYF,TGTGCCAGCAGTTTCAGGGGGCCGCTCTACGAGCAGTACTTC
.,TRBJ2-3,.,TRBV27,CASSLSIGTHSDTQYF,TGTGCCAGCAGTTTATCGATAGGGACCCACTCAGATACGCAGTATTTT
.,TRBJ2-3,.,TRBV29-1,CSVESGFVGTDTQYF,TGCAGCGTTGAGTCGGGTTTTGTGGGCACAGATACGCAGTATTTT
TRBD1,TRBJ1-4,.,TRBV11-2,CASSYRGLGEKLFF,TGTGCCAGCAGCTACAGGGGGCTTGGGGAAAAACTGTTTTTT
.,TRBJ1-5,.,TRBV9,CASSVDRSPMTGNQPQHF,TGTGCCAGCAGCGTAGATAGGAGTCCTATGACGGGGAATCAGCCCCAGCATTTT
TRBD1,TRBJ1-5,.,TRBV5-8,CASSLGGQINQPQHF,TGTGCCAGCAGCTTGGGGGGACAGATCAATCAGCCCCAGCATTTT
.,TRBJ1-5,.,TRBV19,CASSYPHQPQHF,TGTGCCAGTAGTTACCCCCATCAGCCCCAGCATTTT
.,TRBJ2-7,.,TRBV29-1,CSAFGLSYEQYF,TGCAGCGCTTTTGGCCTCTCCTACGAGCAGTACTTC
TRBD1,TRBJ1-2,few,TRBV6-1,CASSESGGIFGYTF,TGTGCCAGCAGTGAATCAGGGGGCATCTTTGGCTACACCTTC
TRBD2,TRBJ2-1,.,TRBV19,CASSTQGLAGVNEQFF,TGTGCCAGTAGTACTCAGGGACTAGCGGGAGTCAATGAGCAGTTCTTC
TRBD2,TRBJ2-1,.,TRBV2,CASRIRLAGIKNEQFF,TGTGCCAGCCGCATAAGGCTAGCGGGAATTAAGAATGAGCAGTTCTTC
TRBD1,TRBJ1-3,.,TRBV6-6,CASSVDRVRGNTIYF,TGTGCCAGCAGTGTGGACAGGGTTAGGGGAAACACCATATATTTT
TRBD1,TRBJ1-1,few,TRBV4-1,CASSHRPGTGRGTEAFF,TGCGCCAGCAGCCACCGTCCCGGGACAGGGAGGGGCACTGAAGCTTTCTTT
TRBD1,TRBJ2-5,.,TRBV7-9,CASSLLGQGSWTQYF,TGTGCCAGCAGCTTATTAGGACAGGGTTCGTGGACCCAGTACTTC
.,TRBJ2-1,.,TRBV6-1,CASRRGGYNEQFF,TGTGCCAGCAGGAGGGGGGGCTACAATGAGCAGTTCTTC
.,TRBJ2-3,.,TRBV5-1,CASSFEPTDTQYF,TGCGCCAGCAGCTTCGAACCGACAGATACGCAGTATTTT
.,TRBJ2-1,.,TRBV13,CASSSVDTPYNEQFF,TGTGCCAGCAGCTCCGTAGACACCCCCTACAATGAGCAGTTCTTC
TRBD2,TRBJ2-7,.,TRBV7-9,CASSGTSGRAYPQYF,TGTGCCAGCAGCGGGACTAGCGGGAGGGCTTACCCCCAGTACTTC
TRBD2,TRBJ2-7,.,TRBV7-6,CASSSAGGLTEQYF,TGTGCCAGCAGCTCAGCGGGAGGGCTTACCGAGCAGTACTTC
TRBD1,TRBJ1-2,.,TRBV6-1,CASSDPRDRGIYGYTF,TGTGCCAGCAGTGATCCGCGGGACAGGGGAATCTATGGCTACACCTTC
.,TRBJ2-6,.,TRBV6-5,CASSSLEGANVLTF,TGTGCCAGCAGTTCCCTCGAGGGGGCCAACGTCCTGACTTTC
.,TRBJ2-7,.,TRBV6-1,CASSSWGDSSYEQYF,TGTGCCAGCAGTTCGTGGGGCGACAGCTCCTACGAGCAGTACTTC
TRBD1,TRBJ1-1,.,TRBV6-5,CASSMTGGKGEAFF,TGTGCCAGCAGTATGACAGGGGGCAAGGGTGAAGCTTTCTTT
.,TRBJ1-5,.,TRBV19,CASSIQGQGSNQPQHF,TGTGCCAGTAGTATTCAGGGTCAAGGGAGCAATCAGCCCCAGCATTTT
.,TRBJ2-2,.,TRBV7-9,CASSLGRITGELFF,TGTGCCAGCAGCTTAGGAAGAATTACCGGGGAGCTGTTTTTT
.,TRBJ2-1,.,TRBV2,CASSREYEQFF,TGTGCCAGCAGTAGGGAGTATGAGCAGTTCTTC
.,TRBJ1-1,.,TRBV4-1,CASSQGQSAETEAFF,TGCGCCAGCAGCCAAGGACAGTCCGCGGAGACTGAAGCTTTCTTT